This TCR beta chain emerged from a study of OX40 agonist ivuxolimab in advanced cancers. In the study overall: Participants, approximately 80% male, averaged roughly 60 years of age, ranging from roughly 20 to 79. Participants could have had prior anti-PD-1, anti-PD-L1 or anti-CTLA-4 therapy, and around 40% had some. Overall study findings and caveats: Antigens targeted by the expanded peripheral T cells were not determined. At 0.1 to 3.0 mg/kg, CD4+ and CD8+ blood T cells expanded clonally by week 6.

V gave up 3 bases and J gave up 5 bases; unmatched junction bases: 14. There are 18 residues in the CDR3. The germline gives CDR1 SGDLS, CDR2 YYNGEE. Assay: immunoSEQ multiplex PCR; the TCRdb copy retains only in-frame clones and omits some. The top ten clones hold about 3.6% of a sample with about 94,000 clones, about 92% of them seen once. Concerning this clone itself: Its cognate antigen is unknown.

Sequences were derived from CD4+ or CD8+ T cells sorted from blood, sampled in a trial of the OX40 agonist ivuxolimab. The TCR sequence derives from an adult with an advanced solid tumor such as melanoma, head and neck, liver or kidney cancer. The chain has TRBV9 and TRBJ2-1; 10 bases line up with TRBD2. The CDR3 reads CASSAPHGSSGRDNEQFF. Written as DNA, the CDR3 is TGTGCCAGCAGCGCCCCTCATGGATCTAGCGGGAGAGACAATGAGCAGTTCTTC.